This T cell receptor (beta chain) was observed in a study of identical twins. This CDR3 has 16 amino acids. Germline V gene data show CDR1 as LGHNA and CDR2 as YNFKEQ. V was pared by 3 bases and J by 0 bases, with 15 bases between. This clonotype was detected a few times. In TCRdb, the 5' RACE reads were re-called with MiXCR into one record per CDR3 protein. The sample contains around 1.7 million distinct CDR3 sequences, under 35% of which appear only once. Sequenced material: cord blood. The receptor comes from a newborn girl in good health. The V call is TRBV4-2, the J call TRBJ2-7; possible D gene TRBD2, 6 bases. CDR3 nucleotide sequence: TGTGCCAGCAGCCAGGTGCGGGACTTCAGCTCCTACGAGCAGTACTTC. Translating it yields CASSQVRDFSSYEQYF.